This paragraph covers one T cell receptor beta chain sequence. Its antigen is undetermined. The data are from a study of blood T cells in healthy people across ages. Study-wide findings and caveats: In long-lived donors, naive CD4+ cell counts and diversity exceeded those of aged donors.

This CDR3 contains 16 residues. V lost 4 bases, J lost 0 bases, and 2 bases stayed unmatched. The germline gives CDR1 SGHVS, CDR2 FNYEAQ. Next came a second PCR, run for roughly 6 to 11 cycles, which used a sample-barcoded 5' primer along with a J-beta primer mix. All samples gave at least 2.5 million CDR3-containing paired-end reads. TCRdb passed the 5' RACE reads through MiXCR, listing each CDR3 protein once. Of 910,000 or so distinct CDR3 sequences listed, about 51% are singletons. The chain uses TRBV7-6 and TRBJ2-1; 11 positions agree with TRBD2. The receptor's source is a woman aged 60-70 years in good health. Sequenced input: blood. CDR3 sequence reads: CASSSGLAASYNEQFF. The CDR3 DNA sequence: TGTGCCAGCAGCTCGGGACTAGCGGCCTCCTACAATGAGCAGTTCTTC. Based on the CDR3 plus reference TRBV7-6 and TRBJ2-1, the full variable domain is GAGVSQSPRYKVTKRGQDVALRCDPISGHVSLYWYRQALGQGPEFLTYFNYEAQQDKSGLPNDRFSAERPEGSISTLTIQRTEQRDSAMYRCASSSGLAASYNEQFFGPGTRLTVL.